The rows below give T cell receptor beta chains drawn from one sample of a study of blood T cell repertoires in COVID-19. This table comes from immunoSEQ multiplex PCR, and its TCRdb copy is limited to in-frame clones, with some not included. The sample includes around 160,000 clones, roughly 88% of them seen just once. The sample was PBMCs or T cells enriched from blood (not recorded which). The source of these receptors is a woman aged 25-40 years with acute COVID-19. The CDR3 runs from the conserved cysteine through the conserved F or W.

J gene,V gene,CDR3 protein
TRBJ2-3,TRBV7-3,CASSLRPPTDTQYF
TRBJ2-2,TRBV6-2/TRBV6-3,CASSYSMAGQGPSTGELFF
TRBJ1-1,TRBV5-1,CASSLDRPNTEAFF
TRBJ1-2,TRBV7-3,CASSPGRGLGGYTF
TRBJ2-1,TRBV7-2,CASSLPAGGYNEQFF
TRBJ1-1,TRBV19,CASTLTGGTTEAFF
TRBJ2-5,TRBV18,CASSRGTSETQYF
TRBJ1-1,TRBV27,CASSDRDTHTEAFF
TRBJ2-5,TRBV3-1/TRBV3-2,CASSQGGEETQYF
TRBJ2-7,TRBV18,CASSGTGDEQYF
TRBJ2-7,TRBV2,CASSDGLYEQYF
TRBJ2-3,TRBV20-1,CSASMDRGSTDTQYF
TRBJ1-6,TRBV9,CASSVGGRNSPLHF
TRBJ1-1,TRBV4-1,CASSQVYRGTNTEAFF
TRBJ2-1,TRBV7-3,CASSLDMDDEQFF
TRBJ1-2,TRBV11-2,CASSLAGTNYGYTF
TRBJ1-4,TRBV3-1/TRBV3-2,CASSPIWTDTNEKLFF
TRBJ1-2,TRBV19,CASSIRGRDYGYTF
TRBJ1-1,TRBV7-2,CASSLNRGGNTEAFF
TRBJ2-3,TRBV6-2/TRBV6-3,CASSFVVGTSGRDTDTQYF
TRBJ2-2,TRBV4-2,CASSQRQHGTGQTGELFF
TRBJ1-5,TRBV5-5,CASSFVPTGESSGNQPQHF
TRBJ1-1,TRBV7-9,CASSSWTGGNDTEAFF
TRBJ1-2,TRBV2,CASSENMVKSSGYTF
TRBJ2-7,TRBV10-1,CASHSGTGDYEQYF
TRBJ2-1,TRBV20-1,CSASPPLGLAGYNEQFF
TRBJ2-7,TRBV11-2,CASRSPGQGSYEQYF
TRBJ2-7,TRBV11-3,CASSPGLAGDEQYF
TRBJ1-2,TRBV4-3,CASSQDRQGTYGYTF
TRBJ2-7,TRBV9,CASSVEGDLYSYEQYF
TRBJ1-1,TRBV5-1,CASNTQGGTEAFF
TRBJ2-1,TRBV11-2,CASSLGPDNEQFF
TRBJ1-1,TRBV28,CASSRLREGTEAFF
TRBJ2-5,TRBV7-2,CASSLGDRGAQETQYF
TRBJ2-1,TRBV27,CASSPYRGPSGFDEQFF
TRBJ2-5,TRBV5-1,CASSLMTSGSGETQYF
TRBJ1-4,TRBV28,CASSLGGRWGTNNEKLFF
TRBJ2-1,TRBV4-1,CASSPLVSSYNEQFF
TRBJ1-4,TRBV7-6,CASSFTQGSYEKLFF
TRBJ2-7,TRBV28,CASSLWGAVEQYF
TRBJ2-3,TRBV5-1,CASSPWGGGQGLNTQYF
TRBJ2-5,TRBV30,CAWSVALQETQYF
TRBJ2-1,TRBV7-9,CASSPRLAGALNHEQFF
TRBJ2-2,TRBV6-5,CASSSRTSGRAGELFF
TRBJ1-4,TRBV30,CAWSVPYRTEKLFF
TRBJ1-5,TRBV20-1,CSASAGSNQPQHF